This T cell receptor beta chain is from a study of shared clonotypes between healthy human individuals. Germline loops: CDR1 MNHEY, CDR2 SMNVEV (reference sequence). This CDR3 is built from 14 residues. V gave up 8 bases and J gave up 3 bases; unmatched junction bases: 3. Genomic DNA from each subset was divided evenly over several immunoSEQ plates. Clones were sequenced by immunoSEQ multiplex PCR, and TCRdb holds only the in-frame ones, with some missing. In the table there are 800,000 to 1,200,000 clones, 75% to 85% of which are singletons. Every donor was a Caucasian adult from Nashville, Tennessee.

J is TRBJ2-7 and V is TRBV27; 14 bases align to TRBD2. The sample consisted of memory CD4+ T cells from PBMCs. The subset was: CD45RA-negative fraction. The clonotype comes from a man aged 18 to 29 in good health. Some clones in this sample may be carry-over from other donors' samples. The CDR3 loop reads CASGGTSGSYEQYF. CDR3 sequence (DNA): TGTGCCAGCGGGGGGACTAGCGGGAGCTACGAGCAGTACTTC.